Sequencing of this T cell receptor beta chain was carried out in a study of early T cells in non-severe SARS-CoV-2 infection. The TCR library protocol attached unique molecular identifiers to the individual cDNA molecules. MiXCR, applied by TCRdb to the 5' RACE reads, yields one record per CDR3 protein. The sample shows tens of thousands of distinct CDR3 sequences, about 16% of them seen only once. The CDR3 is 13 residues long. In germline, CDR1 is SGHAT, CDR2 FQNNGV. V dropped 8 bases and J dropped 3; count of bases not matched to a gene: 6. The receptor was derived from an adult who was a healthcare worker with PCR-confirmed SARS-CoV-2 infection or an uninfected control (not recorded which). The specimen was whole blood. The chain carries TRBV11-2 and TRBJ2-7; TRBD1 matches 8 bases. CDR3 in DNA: TGTGCCAGCCGAGACAGGGGTAGCTACGAGCAGTACTTC. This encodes CASRDRGSYEQYF.